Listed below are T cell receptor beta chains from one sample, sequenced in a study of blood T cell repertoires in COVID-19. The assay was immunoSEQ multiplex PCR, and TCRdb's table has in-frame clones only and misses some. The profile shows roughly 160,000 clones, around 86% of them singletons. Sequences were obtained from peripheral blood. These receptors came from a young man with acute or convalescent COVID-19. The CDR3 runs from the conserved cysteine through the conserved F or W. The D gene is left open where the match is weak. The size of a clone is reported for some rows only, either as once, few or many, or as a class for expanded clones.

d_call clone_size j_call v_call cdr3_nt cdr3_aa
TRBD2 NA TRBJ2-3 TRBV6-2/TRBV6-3 TGTGCCAGCAGTCACGGACCGGGGGGGCCCACAGATACGCAGTATTTT CASSHGPGGPTDTQYF
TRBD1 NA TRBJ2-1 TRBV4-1 TGCGCCAGCAGCCCTCTGAGGGGACAGGGTCCCTCCTACAATGAGCAGTTCTTC CASSPLRGQGPSYNEQFF
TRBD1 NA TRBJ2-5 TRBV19 TGTGCCAGTAGTATAGATGGGGGGACAGGGGGCTTGTCCCAAGAGACCCAGTACTTC CASSIDGGTGGLSQETQYF
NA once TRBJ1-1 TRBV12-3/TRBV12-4 TGTGCCAGCGCACCCGGGAGTTTGACTGAAGCTTTCTTT CASAPGSLTEAFF
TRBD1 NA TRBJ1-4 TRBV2 TGTGCCAGCAGTCAGGACAGGGGCTGGGAAAAACTGTTTTTT CASSQDRGWEKLFF
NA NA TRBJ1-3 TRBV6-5 TGTGCCAGCAGTCAAATCCACAGGGCGGGAAACACCATATATTTT CASSQIHRAGNTIYF
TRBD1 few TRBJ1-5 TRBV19 TGTGCCAGTATTAGTAGTGGGACAGCAACTCAGCCCCAGCATTTT CASISSGTATQPQHF
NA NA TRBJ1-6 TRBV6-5 TGTGCCAGCAGTTACTCCCAGAGGGCGGGTAATTCACCCCTCCACTTT CASSYSQRAGNSPLHF
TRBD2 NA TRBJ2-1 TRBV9 TGTGCCAGCAGCGTTACTAGCGGGGGCTACAATGAGCAGTTCTTC CASSVTSGGYNEQFF
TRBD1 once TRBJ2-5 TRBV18 TGTGCCAGCTCACCTCTGACAGGGACCCCAGAGACCCAGTACTTC CASSPLTGTPETQYF
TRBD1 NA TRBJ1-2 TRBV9 TGTGCCAGCACCCAGGGGGCATCGACTAACTATGGCTACACCTTC CASTQGASTNYGYTF
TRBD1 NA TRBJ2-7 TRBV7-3 TGTGCCAGCAGCTTAATGGGGACAGGGCACTACGAGCAGTACTTC CASSLMGTGHYEQYF
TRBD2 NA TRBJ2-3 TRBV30 TGTGCCTGGGCCTTGGGGCAGGGAGGGACAGATACGCAGTATTTT CAWALGQGGTDTQYF
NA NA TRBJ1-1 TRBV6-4 TGTGCCAGCAGTCCAGGGCCTCCTAACACTGAAGCTTTCTTT CASSPGPPNTEAFF
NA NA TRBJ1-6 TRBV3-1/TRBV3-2 TGTGCCAGCAGCCGGTTACACAGGGATTCGACCCTCCACTTT CASSRLHRDSTLHF
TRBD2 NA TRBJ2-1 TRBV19 TGTGCCAGTAGTATACTAGCGGGGTACATCAATGAGCAGTTCTTC CASSILAGYINEQFF
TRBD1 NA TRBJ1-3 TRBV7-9 TGTGCCAGCAGCATTTCGACAGGGGAGGCTGGAAACACCATATATTTT CASSISTGEAGNTIYF
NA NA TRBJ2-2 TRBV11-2 TGTGCCAGCAGCTCGCCCGGGACCGGGGAGCTGTTTTTT CASSSPGTGELFF
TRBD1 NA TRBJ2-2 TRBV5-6 TGTGCCAGCAGCTGGGGACGGGACAGGCGGACCGGGGAGCTGTTTTTT CASSWGRDRRTGELFF
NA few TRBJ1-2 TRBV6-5 TGTGCCAGCAGCAAGATAGAAAAATCTGGCTACACCTTC CASSKIEKSGYTF
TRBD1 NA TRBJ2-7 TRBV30 TGTGCCTGGAGGGATAAGGACAGGTTATACGAGCAGTACTTC CAWRDKDRLYEQYF
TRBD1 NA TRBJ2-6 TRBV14 TGTGCCAGCAGCCAAGCCGGACAGGGGGCAGGCGTCCTGACTTTC CASSQAGQGAGVLTF
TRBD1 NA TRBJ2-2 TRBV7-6 TGTGCCAGCAGCTCCTTATCCGGGACAGGAAATACCGGGGAGCTGTTTTTT CASSSLSGTGNTGELFF
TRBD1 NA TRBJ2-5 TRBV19 TGTGCCAGTAGTACGGGACAGTCCTTATACCAAGAGACCCAGTACTTC CASSTGQSLYQETQYF
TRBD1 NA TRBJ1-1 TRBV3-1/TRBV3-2 TGTGCCAGCAGCCAAGCCGGGACAGGGAATGAAGCTTTCTTT CASSQAGTGNEAFF
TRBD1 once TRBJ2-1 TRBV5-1 TGCGCCAGCAGCTTGGCCGGGGGGACAGGGTACAATGAGCAGTTCTTC CASSLAGGTGYNEQFF
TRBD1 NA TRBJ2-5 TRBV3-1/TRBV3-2 TGTGCCAGCAGCCAAGTAAACAGGGGAGTCGAGACCCAGTACTTC CASSQVNRGVETQYF
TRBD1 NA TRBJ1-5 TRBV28 TGTGCCAGCAGTTTAATGGGACAGGGGCGGATCTATCAGCCCCAGCATTTT CASSLMGQGRIYQPQHF
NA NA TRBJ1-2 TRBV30 TGTGCCTGGAGTGTAATAACAGGGAGTAACTATGGCTACACCTTC CAWSVITGSNYGYTF
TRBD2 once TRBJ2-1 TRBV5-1 TGCGCCAGCAAAGCGGGGCCAGGCTCCTACAATGAGCAGTTCTTC CASKAGPGSYNEQFF
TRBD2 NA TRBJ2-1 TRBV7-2 TGTGCCAGCAGCTCACTAGCGGCGACCCGAGGGAATGAGCAGTTCTTC CASSSLAATRGNEQFF
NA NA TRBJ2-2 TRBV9 TGTGCCAGCAGCGAAAGGGGTTCCGGGGAGCTGTTTTTT CASSERGSGELFF
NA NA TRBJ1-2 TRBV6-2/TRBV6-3 TGTGCCAGCAGTCGATGGGACAACAACTATGGCTACACCTTC CASSRWDNNYGYTF
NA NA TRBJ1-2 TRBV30 TGTGCCTGGAGTTTCAAGGTTGTGGCAGGATGGCCCCCTAACTATGGCTACACCTTC CAWSFKVVAGWPPNYGYTF
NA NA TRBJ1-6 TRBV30 TGTGCCTGGAGCCTGTCCTATAATTCACCCCTCCACTTT CAWSLSYNSPLHF
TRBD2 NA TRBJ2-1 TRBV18 TGTGCCAGCTCACGCGGGGGGGAGAGAAACAATGAGCAGTTCTTC CASSRGGERNNEQFF
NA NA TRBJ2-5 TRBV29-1 TGCAGCGTTGGACCAAGGACAGACGTAGAGACCCAGTACTTC CSVGPRTDVETQYF
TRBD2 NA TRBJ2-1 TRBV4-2 TGTGCCAGCAGCCTGCGAGGCGGGGGGGCCTCCTACAATGAGCAGTTCTTC CASSLRGGGASYNEQFF
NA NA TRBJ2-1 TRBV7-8 TGTGCCAGCAGCTTCACACAGGGTTTCGACAATGAGCAGTTCTTC CASSFTQGFDNEQFF
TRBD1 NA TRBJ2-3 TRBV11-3 TGTGCCAGCAGCTTCGGGACAGGGTTCACAGATACGCAGTATTTT CASSFGTGFTDTQYF
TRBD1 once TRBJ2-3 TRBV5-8 TGTGCCAGCAGCCCAGGGACAGGGGGACCAGATACGCAGTATTTT CASSPGTGGPDTQYF
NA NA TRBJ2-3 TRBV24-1 TGTGCCACCAGTGATGGAGGTAATACGCAGTATTTT CATSDGGNTQYF
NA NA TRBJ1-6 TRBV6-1 TGTGCCAGCAGTGAGGACAGTGATAATTCACCCCTCCACTTT CASSEDSDNSPLHF